This T cell receptor (beta chain) was captured by sequencing in a study of blood T cell repertoires in COVID-19. At the level of the study: T cells, B-cell-depleted T cells, or PBMCs supplied cDNA or gDNA.

This CDR3 is built from 18 residues. Germline assignment: CDR1 SGHRS and CDR2 YFSETQ. V gave up 0 bases and J gave up 0 bases, with 16 bases separating them. Data came from immunoSEQ multiplex PCR; TCRdb stores just in-frame clones and leaves some out. The sample lists about 99,000 clones, about 90% occurring once. Sequenced sample: peripheral blood. The sequence was collected from a human donor in a cohort sampled during active COVID-19. The J gene is TRBJ1-3, the V gene TRBV5-1, with D possibly matching TRBD1 (6 bases). CDR3 coding DNA: TGCGCCAGCAGCTTGGCGATCAGCGGGGGCTCCTCTGGAAACACCATATATTTT. Translating gives CASSLAISGGSSGNTIYF.